This T cell receptor beta chain was recorded in a study of PD-1 blockade in mismatch repair-deficient tumors (dated by TCRdb to 2016 to 2017). Context from the whole study: Between late 2013 and 2016, the trial enrolled about 86 consecutive patients with approximately 11 mismatch repair-deficient cancer types, every one of whom had been previously treated and was progressing. Deep sequencing of TCR CDR3 regions was used to track tumor-associated T cell clones in peripheral blood of patients responding to PD-1 blockade.

Sequences SGHNT (CDR1) and YYREEE (CDR2) are obtained from the germline V gene (reference sequence). For this chain, trimming is 5 bases at the V end and 4 bases at the J end, and the number of junction bases without a gene match is 2. From the cysteine up to the phenylalanine, the CDR3 has a length of 13 residues. Only the CDR3 DNA is retained, 39 bases long and in frame from the first base. General findings and caveats noted by the study authors: Clones residing in the tumor, which were often undetectable in blood before treatment, expanded quickly after pembrolizumab and then contracted, generally before radiologic responses.

Worth noting for this clone: Its antigen target is currently unknown. Base quality data are lacking; no much larger clone is found one base away.

For every enrolled patient, mismatch repair deficiency was confirmed by either polymerase chain reaction or immunohistochemistry. TCR sequencing was performed for a few patients who responded to pembrolizumab therapy. The phase II trial prospectively tested pembrolizumab PD-1 blockade in advanced mismatch repair-deficient cancers regardless of tissue of origin. Serial peripheral blood T cell samples were collected before and at multiple times after starting PD-1 blockade. Blood sampling time points were reported as weeks after the first dose of pembrolizumab. Library preparation used the immunoSEQ multiplex PCR assay. TCRdb provides this immuneACCESS table in a form limited to in-frame rearrangements. Some clones are lacking; in checked studies, under half of them reflect an unresolved V gene, and why the rest are absent is not known. The sample profile shows about 34,000 clones; 65% to 85% of them were found once. The ten biggest clones cover more than 3% of the sample.

This sequence was found in an adult with mismatch repair-deficient cancer. The chain joins TRBV5-4 to TRBJ1-2; 10 central bases correspond to TRBD1. The specimen comprised PBMCs, sampled 6 weeks after starting pembrolizumab. The nucleotides are TGTGCCAGCAGGACAGGGGGCGGCTATGGCTACACCTTC. It translates to CASRTGGGYGYTF.